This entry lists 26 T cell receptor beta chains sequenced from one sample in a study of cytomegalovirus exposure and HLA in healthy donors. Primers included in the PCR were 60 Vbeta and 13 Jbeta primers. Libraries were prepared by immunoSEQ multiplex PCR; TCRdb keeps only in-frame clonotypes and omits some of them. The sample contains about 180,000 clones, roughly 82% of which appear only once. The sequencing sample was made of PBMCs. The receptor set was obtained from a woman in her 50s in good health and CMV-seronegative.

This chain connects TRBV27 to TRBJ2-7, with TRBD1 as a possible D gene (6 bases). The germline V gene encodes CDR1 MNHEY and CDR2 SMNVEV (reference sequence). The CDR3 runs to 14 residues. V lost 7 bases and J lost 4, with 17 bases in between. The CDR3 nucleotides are TGTGCCAGCAAGGGACAAAGGGGAATTTACGAGCAGTACTTC. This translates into CASKGQRGIYEQYF.

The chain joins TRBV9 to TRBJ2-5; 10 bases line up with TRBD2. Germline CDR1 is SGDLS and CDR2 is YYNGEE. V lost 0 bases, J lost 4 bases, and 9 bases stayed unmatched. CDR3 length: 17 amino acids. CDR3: CASSVGVASGSLETQYF. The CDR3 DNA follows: TGTGCCAGCAGCGTAGGGGTAGCTAGCGGGAGCCTAGAGACCCAGTACTTC.

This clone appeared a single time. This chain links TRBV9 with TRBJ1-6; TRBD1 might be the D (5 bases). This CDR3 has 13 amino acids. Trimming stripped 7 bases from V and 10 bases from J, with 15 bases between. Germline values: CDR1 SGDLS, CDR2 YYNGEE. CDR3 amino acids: CASAGQGNSPLHF. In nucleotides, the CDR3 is TGTGCCAGCGCGGGGCAGGGTAACTCACCCCTCCACTTT.

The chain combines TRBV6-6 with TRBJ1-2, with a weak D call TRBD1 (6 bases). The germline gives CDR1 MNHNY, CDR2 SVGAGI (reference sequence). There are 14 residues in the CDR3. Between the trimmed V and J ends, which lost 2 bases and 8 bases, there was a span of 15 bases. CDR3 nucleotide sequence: TGTGCCAGCAGTTACACACAGGGAGCCTCGGGCTACACCTTC. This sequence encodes CASSYTQGASGYTF.

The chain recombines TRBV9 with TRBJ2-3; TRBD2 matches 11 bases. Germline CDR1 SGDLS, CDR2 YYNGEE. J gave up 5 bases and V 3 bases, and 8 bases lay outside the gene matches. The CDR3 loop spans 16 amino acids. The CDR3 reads CASSARLAGSIDTQYF. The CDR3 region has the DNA TGTGCCAGCAGCGCCCGACTAGCGGGATCGATAGATACGCAGTATTTT.

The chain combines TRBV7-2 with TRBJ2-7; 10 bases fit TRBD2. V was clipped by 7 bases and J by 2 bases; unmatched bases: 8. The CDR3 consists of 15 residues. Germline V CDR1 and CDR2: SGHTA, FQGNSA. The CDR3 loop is CASKPGLAWPYEQYF. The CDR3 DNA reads TGTGCCAGCAAACCGGGACTAGCGTGGCCCTACGAGCAGTACTTC.

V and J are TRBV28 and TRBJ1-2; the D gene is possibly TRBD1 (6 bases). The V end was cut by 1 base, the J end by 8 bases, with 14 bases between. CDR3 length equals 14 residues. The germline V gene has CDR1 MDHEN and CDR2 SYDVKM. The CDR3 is CASSLSGRGAGYTF. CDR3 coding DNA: TGTGCCAGCAGTTTATCGGGCAGGGGAGCCGGCTACACCTTC.

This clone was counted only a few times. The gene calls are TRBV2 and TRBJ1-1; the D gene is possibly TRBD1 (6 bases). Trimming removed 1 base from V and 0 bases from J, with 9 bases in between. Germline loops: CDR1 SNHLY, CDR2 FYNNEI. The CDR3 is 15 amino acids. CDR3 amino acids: CASSEGGGVNTEAFF. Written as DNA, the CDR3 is TGTGCCAGCAGTGAAGGAGGGGGTGTGAACACTGAAGCTTTCTTT.

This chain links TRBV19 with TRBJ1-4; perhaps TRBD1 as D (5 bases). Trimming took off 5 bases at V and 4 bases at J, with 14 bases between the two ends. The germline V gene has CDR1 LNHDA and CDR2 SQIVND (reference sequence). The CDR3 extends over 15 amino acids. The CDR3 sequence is CASSQTGSSNEKLFF. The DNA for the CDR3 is TGTGCCAGTAGTCAAACAGGATCAAGTAATGAAAAACTGTTTTTT.

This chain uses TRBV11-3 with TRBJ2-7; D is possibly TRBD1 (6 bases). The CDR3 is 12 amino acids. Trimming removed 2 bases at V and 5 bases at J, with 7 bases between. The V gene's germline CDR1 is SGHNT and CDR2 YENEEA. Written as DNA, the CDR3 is TGTGCCAGCAGCTTACAGGGGAACGAGCAGTACTTC. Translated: CASSLQGNEQYF.

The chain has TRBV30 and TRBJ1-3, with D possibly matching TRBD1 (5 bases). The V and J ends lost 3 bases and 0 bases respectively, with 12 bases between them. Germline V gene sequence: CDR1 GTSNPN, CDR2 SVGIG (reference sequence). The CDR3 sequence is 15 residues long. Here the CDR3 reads CAWRETGSSGNTIYF. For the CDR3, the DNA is TGTGCCTGGAGGGAAACAGGTAGCTCTGGAAACACCATATATTTT.

The CDR3 spells CASGATGNQPQHF. For the CDR3, the DNA is TGTGCCAGCGGGGCAACAGGGAATCAGCCCCAGCATTTT. The rearrangement links TRBV2 to TRBJ1-5; the D gene is possibly TRBD1 (6 bases). This CDR3 has 13 amino acids. Germline V lookup: CDR1 SNHLY, CDR2 FYNNEI. Trimming removed 8 bases at V and 4 bases at J, with 12 bases between.

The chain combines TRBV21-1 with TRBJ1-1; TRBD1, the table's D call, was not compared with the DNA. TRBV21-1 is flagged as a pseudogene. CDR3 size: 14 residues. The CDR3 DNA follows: TGTGCCAGCAGCACCAGGGGGCGTAACACTGAAGCTTTCTTT. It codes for CASSTRGRNTEAFF.

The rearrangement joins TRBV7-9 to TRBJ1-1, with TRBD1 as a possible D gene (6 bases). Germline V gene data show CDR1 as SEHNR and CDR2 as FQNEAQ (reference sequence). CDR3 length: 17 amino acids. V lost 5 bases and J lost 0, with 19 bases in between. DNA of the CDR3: TGTGCCAGCAGCAACGTCCCGAGACAGGCCCTGAACACTGAAGCTTTCTTT. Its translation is CASSNVPRQALNTEAFF.

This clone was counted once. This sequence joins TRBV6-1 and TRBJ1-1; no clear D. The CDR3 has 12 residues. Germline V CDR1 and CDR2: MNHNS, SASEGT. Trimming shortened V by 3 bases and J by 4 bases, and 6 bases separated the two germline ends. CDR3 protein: CASSDPSTEAFF. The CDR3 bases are TGTGCCAGCAGTGATCCTAGCACTGAAGCTTTCTTT.

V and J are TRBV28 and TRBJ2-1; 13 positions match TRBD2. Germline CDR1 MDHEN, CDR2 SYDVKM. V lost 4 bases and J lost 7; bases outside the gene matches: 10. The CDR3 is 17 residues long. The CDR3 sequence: CASSSQLAGGPLNEQFF. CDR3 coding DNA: TGTGCCAGCAGTTCCCAACTAGCGGGGGGGCCTTTGAATGAGCAGTTCTTC.

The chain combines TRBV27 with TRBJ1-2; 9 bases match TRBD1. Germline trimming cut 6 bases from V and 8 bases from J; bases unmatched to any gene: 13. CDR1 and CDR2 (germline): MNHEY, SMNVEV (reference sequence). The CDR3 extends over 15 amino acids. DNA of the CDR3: TGTGCCAGCAGCCCCGGGACAGGGCCTTCGGGGGGCTACACCTTC. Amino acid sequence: CASSPGTGPSGGYTF.

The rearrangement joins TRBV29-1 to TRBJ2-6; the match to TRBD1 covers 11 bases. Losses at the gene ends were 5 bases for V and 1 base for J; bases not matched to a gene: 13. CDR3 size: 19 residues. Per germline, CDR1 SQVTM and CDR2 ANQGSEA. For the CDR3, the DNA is TGCAGCGTTCTACTCGTCTGGACAGGGGGCTCGTCTGGGGCCAACGTCCTGACTTTC. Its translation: CSVLLVWTGGSSGANVLTF.

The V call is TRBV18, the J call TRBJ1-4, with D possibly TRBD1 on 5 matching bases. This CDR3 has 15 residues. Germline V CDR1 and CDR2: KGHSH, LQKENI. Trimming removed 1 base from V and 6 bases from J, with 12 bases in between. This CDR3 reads CASSPRWGPDEKLFF. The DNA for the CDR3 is TGTGCCAGCTCACCACGATGGGGCCCGGATGAAAAACTGTTTTTT.

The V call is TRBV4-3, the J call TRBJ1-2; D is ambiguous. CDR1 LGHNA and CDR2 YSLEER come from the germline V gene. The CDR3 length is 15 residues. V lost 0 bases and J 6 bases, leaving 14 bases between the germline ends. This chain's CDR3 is CASSQERRPEHGYTF. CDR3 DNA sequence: TGCGCCAGCAGCCAAGAACGTCGTCCGGAGCATGGCTACACCTTC.

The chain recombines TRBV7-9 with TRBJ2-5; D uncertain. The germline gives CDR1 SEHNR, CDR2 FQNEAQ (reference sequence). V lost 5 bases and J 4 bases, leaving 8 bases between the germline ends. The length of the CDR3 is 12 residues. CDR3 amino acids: CASSLLRETQYF. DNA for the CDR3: TGTGCCAGCAGCCTCCTGCGAGAGACCCAGTACTTC.

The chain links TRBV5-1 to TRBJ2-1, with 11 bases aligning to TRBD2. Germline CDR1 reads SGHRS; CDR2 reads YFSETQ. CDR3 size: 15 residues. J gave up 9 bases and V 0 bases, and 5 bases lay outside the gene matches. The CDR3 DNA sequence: TGCGCCAGCAGCTTGGGACTAGCGGGATCGGGTGAGCAGTTCTTC. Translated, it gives CASSLGLAGSGEQFF.

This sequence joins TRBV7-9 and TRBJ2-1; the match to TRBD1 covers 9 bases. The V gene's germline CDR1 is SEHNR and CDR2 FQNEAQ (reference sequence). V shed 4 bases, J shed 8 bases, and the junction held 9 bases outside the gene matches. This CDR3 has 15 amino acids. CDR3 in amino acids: CASSYPDRGIDEQFF. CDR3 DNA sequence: TGTGCCAGCAGCTACCCCGACAGGGGGATCGATGAGCAGTTCTTC.

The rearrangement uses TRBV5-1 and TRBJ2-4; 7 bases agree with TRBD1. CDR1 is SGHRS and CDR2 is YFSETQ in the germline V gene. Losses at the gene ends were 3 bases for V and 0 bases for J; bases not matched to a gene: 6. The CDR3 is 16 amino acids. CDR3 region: CASSSRQGLAKNIQYF. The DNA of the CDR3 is TGCGCCAGCAGCTCCCGACAGGGTCTAGCCAAAAACATTCAGTACTTC.

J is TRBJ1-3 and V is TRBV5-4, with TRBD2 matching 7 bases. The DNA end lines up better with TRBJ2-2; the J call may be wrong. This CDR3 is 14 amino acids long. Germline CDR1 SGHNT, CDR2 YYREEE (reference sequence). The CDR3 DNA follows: TGTGCCAGCAGCGGCGGGGGTCGAACCGGGGAGCTGTTTTTT. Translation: CASSGGGRTGELFF.

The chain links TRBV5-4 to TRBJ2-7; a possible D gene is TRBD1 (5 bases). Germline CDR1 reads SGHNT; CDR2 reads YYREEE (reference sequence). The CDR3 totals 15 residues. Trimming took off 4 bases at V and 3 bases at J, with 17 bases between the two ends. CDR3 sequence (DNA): TGTGCCAGCAGCCTCGGATCAGGGAAATTCTACGAGCAGTACTTC. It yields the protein CASSLGSGKFYEQYF.